This T cell receptor beta chain emerged from a study of shared clonotypes between healthy human individuals. Study-level findings and limits: Clonotype sharing across a few donors was observed for roughly 5% of naive CD4 clonotypes. Despite large depth, rarefaction showed incomplete sorted-subset sequencing. Generation probabilities were higher for clonotypes shared across all four sorted-subset donors than for unshared ones.

To note about this clone: Its specificity is not known.

The table came from immunoSEQ multiplex PCR; TCRdb's copy has only in-frame clones and leaves some out. The profile shows 2 million to 2.5 million clones, approximately 95% of them singletons. This CDR3 has 16 amino acids. Germline V gene lookup returns CDR1 LNHDA and CDR2 SQIVND (reference sequence). V lost 7 bases, J lost 1 base, and 17 bases lay in between. The rearrangement links TRBV19 to TRBJ1-5; possible D gene TRBD1, 6 bases. The receptor comes from a man between 18 and 29 years old in good health. The material sequenced was naive CD4+ T cells sorted from blood. The subset denotes: CD45RA+ positively selected. The CDR3 nucleotides are TGTGCCAGTAAACCGGGACACCAATCCAGCAATCAGCCCCAGCATTTT. Protein: CASKPGHQSSNQPQHF.